This TCR beta chain was sequenced in a study of tumor-infiltrating lymphocytes in primary liver carcinoma. Study-wide background: Those sampled were patients whose primary liver carcinoma was treated by surgical resection. The study reported T1-T3 N0M0 tumors spanning 4.2 to 10 cm.

The source of the blood RNA was unsorted whole blood, and germline DNA was extracted as well. Notes on the study in general: Blood had a significantly lower top-250-clone fraction than tumors did (p = 0.039).

A remark on this clonotype: Its antigen remains unknown.

This CDR3 region has 14 residues. Germline CDR1 and CDR2: SGHAT and FQNNGV. J lost 10 bases, V lost 7 bases, and 10 bases had no gene match. With a constant-region primer, TCR beta cDNA was made from 450 to 650 ng of total RNA. Modified slightly, ARM-PCR produced TCR beta libraries over three nested multiplex PCR rounds. TRBV1-TRBV30 forward and Cbeta reverse primers drove the first two roughly 10-cycle rounds. TCRdb used MiXCR to reprocess the multiplex PCR reads, holding one entry per CDR3 protein. The profile covers approximately 330,000 distinct CDR3 sequences, with about 61% appearing a single time and under 8% taken by the ten largest.

The clonotype originates from a middle-aged man with primary liver carcinoma and hepatitis B virus infection. The gene calls are TRBV11-2 and TRBJ1-6; 7 bases fit TRBD1. The sequencing sample was made of peripheral blood. DNA of the CDR3: TGTGCCAGCAACCGGACAGGAGTTAGATCACCCCTCCACTTT. Amino acids: CASNRTGVRSPLHF.